The entry that follows covers one TCR beta chain sequence. Its cognate antigen is unknown. This sample is drawn from a study of vaccination effects on CD4 cells after COVID-19. Across the study: Participants received two doses of either the BNT162b2 or mRNA-1273 vaccine. General study findings and limits: Convalescent patients in the study were few, and early post-infection timepoints were absent.

The germline CDR1 and CDR2 sequences are SGHTA and FQGNSA. After removal of 5 bases from V and 2 bases from J, the junction contained 11 bases not matched to a gene. This CDR3 has 17 amino acids. CD4+ T cells specific for antigen were expanded with viral peptide pools by the ViraFEST assay before sequencing. The culture ran for roughly ten days before CD4+ T cells were isolated. In the vaccine recipients, nucleocapsid antibodies were negative and there was no prior SARS-CoV-2 infection. Researchers reported culturing 2 million to 2.5 million PBMC in each well, adding about 11 IU/ml IL-2 and about 9.6 ug/ml peptides. Both day 3 and day 7 saw half the medium replaced with IL-2 medium. The data were produced by immunoSEQ multiplex PCR, yet TCRdb's version contains in-frame clones alone and is incomplete. The sample comprises 40,000 to 45,000 clones, roughly 79% of which are singletons, and approximately 10% rests with the top ten.

The chain combines TRBV7-2 with TRBJ1-2, with 10 bases matching TRBD1. The sample consisted of CD4+ T cells from PBMCs cultured with SARS-CoV-2 spike peptides, taken before COVID-19 vaccination. The sequence derives from a human donor who received a COVID-19 vaccine. CDR3 sequence (DNA): TGTGCCAGCAGCCATGGGGGGACAGGGGCGATAAACTATGGCTACACCTTC. Amino acids: CASSHGGTGAINYGYTF.